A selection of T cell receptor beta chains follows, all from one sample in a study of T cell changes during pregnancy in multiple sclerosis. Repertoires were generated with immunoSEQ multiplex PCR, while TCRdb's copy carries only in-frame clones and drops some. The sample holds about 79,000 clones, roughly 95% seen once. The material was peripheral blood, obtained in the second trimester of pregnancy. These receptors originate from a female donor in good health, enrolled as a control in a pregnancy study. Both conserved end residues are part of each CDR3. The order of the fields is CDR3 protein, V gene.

cdr3_aa: CASSGVLGGAIDGGEQFF
v_call: TRBV6-1

cdr3_aa: CASSLDRALSYNEQFF
v_call: TRBV18

cdr3_aa: CASSYRGGPPGNTIYF
v_call: TRBV7-2

cdr3_aa: CASGSGGGQETQYF
v_call: TRBV12-5

cdr3_aa: CASSSGGTGLMGNSPLHF
v_call: TRBV5-1

cdr3_aa: CASSLVGGEKLFF
v_call: TRBV5-1

cdr3_aa: CASSPSGGEAFF
v_call: TRBV9

cdr3_aa: CASKGVATNEKLFF
v_call: TRBV19

cdr3_aa: CASSFSGGADGYTF
v_call: TRBV7-3

cdr3_aa: CASSGRTGVVPDTQYF
v_call: TRBV9

cdr3_aa: CATSRDSAGETQYF
v_call: TRBV15

cdr3_aa: CASSPGFTYGYTF
v_call: TRBV19

cdr3_aa: CASTPGQGPGQPQHF
v_call: TRBV19

cdr3_aa: CASSLGGQGYEQYF
v_call: TRBV7-9

cdr3_aa: CASGPGGRTNEQFF
v_call: TRBV12-5

cdr3_aa: CASSASSGGGTDTQYF
v_call: TRBV7-3

cdr3_aa: CASSFSMGAPSNQPQHF
v_call: TRBV7-2

cdr3_aa: CASSFQDLSEAFF
v_call: TRBV7-8

cdr3_aa: CASSLVRGLTDTQYF
v_call: TRBV6-6

cdr3_aa: CASSSITGGYGYTF
v_call: TRBV13

cdr3_aa: CASSLVRGFSYEQYF
v_call: TRBV11-2

cdr3_aa: CASSLSGVRAQYF
v_call: TRBV18

cdr3_aa: CASSLGGKSGSPLHF
v_call: TRBV27

cdr3_aa: CASSSRTGDQPQHF
v_call: TRBV27

cdr3_aa: CASSPKTGVNTEAFF
v_call: TRBV18

cdr3_aa: CASSFTELASDTQYF
v_call: TRBV27

cdr3_aa: CASSPRTGTILAKNIQYF
v_call: TRBV4-1

cdr3_aa: CASSLGQVSTDTQYF
v_call: TRBV7-6

cdr3_aa: CASSLLAGLNNEQFF
v_call: TRBV5-1

cdr3_aa: CASSQDRRTDLTYEQYF
v_call: TRBV4-2

cdr3_aa: CASSLPEDRPGYYGYTF
v_call: TRBV7-2

cdr3_aa: CASSIFSGFSKNIQYF
v_call: TRBV19

cdr3_aa: CASSLAGGRTDTQYF
v_call: TRBV7-2

cdr3_aa: CASSEDRGRFISGELFF
v_call: TRBV5-4

cdr3_aa: CASSGTGGNQPQHF
v_call: TRBV19

cdr3_aa: CASSPGQDRTEQFF
v_call: TRBV9

cdr3_aa: CASSLRRGLGEKLFF
v_call: TRBV7-8

cdr3_aa: CASRMESTYEQYF
v_call: TRBV6-5

cdr3_aa: CASTASTGELFF
v_call: TRBV6-1